The source of this T cell receptor beta chain is a study of T-cell memory formation after mild COVID-19. As regards this clonotype: The antigen is not known.

From 5'RACE with constant-segment primers came TCR alpha and TCR beta cDNA libraries that carried sample barcodes and UMIs. Each CDR3 protein gets one entry after TCRdb re-called the 5' RACE reads with MiXCR. The sample has around 90,000 distinct CDR3 sequences; less than 15% are singletons. Study conclusions and caveats: Among clones contracting day 15 to 85, CD4/CD8 was balanced, whereas later expanders leaned CD4+. Pre-infection memory held some responding clones, suggesting pre-existing cross-reactive T cells responded.

The J segment lost 2 bases and the V segment lost 5 bases, leaving 0 bases of the junction unmatched. This CDR3 spans 11 amino acids. CDR1 is GTSNPN, CDR2 SVGIG, per germline (reference sequence). The sequence came from a man between 18 and 29 years old who had mild COVID-19 (a few samples of this study predate the infection). Cell type and time point are not known. The chain couples TRBV30 to TRBJ2-7, with 7 positions matching TRBD1. The sequencing input was PBMCs or a T cell subset sorted from them (not recorded which). The CDR3 protein is CAWGQAYEQYF. CDR3 nucleotide sequence: TGTGCCTGGGGACAGGCCTACGAGCAGTACTTC.